The rows below give T cell receptor beta chains drawn from one sample of a study of blood T cells in healthy people across ages. TCRdb passed the 5' RACE reads through MiXCR, listing each CDR3 protein once. The sample carries approximately 850,000 distinct CDR3 sequences, 58% recorded once. The sequenced material came from blood. These receptors were obtained from a man aged 25 to 40 in good health. Both conserved end residues are part of each CDR3. D genes are given only for firm matches. Some rows mark clone size as missing; the rest say once, few, many or name a class of expanded clone.

CASSSKEETQYF,TGTGCCAGCAGCTCGAAGGAAGAGACCCAGTACTTC,TRBV7-2,TRBJ2-5,-,-
CSARDRAVSRTDTQYF,TGCAGTGCTAGAGATCGAGCCGTCTCCCGCACAGATACGCAGTATTTT,TRBV20-1,TRBJ2-3,-,-
CASSSGVRNTEAFF,TGTGCCAGCAGCTCCGGCGTCAGGAACACTGAAGCTTTCTTT,TRBV7-8,TRBJ1-1,-,-
CASSQDRQASGTTIYF,TGTGCCAGCAGCCAAGATCGCCAGGCCTCTGGAACCACCATATATTTT,TRBV14,TRBJ1-3,-,-
CASSFPGGVGYTF,TGTGCCAGCAGCTTTCCCGGGGGGGTTGGCTACACCTTC,TRBV7-9,TRBJ1-2,-,-
CSASQAGDRNEQFF,TGCAGCGCCTCCCAGGCGGGGGACCGCAATGAGCAGTTCTTC,TRBV29-1,TRBJ2-1,-,TRBD2
CASSLSRGDTQYF,TGTGCCAGCAGTTTATCGCGGGGGGATACGCAGTATTTT,TRBV27,TRBJ2-3,-,TRBD2
CASSSPLEETQYF,TGTGCTAGCAGCTCCCCGCTGGAAGAGACCCAGTACTTC,TRBV7-7,TRBJ2-5,few,-
CASSLRGVGGYTF,TGTGCCAGCAGTTTAAGGGGCGTAGGTGGCTACACCTTC,TRBV12-3/TRBV12-4,TRBJ1-2,few,-
CASSRLAGASNEQFF,TGTGCCAGCAGTCGACTAGCGGGAGCCTCCAATGAGCAGTTCTTC,TRBV6-1,TRBJ2-1,once,TRBD2
CASRPLGAGTVRDTQYF,TGTGCCAGCAGACCTTTGGGGGCCGGGACTGTACGGGATACGCAGTATTTT,TRBV6-2/TRBV6-3,TRBJ2-3,-,-
CASSSSLETSQFF,TGTGCCAGCAGCTCGTCCCTCGAGACTAGTCAGTTCTTC,TRBV7-2,TRBJ2-1,once,-
CASSQELSSYNEQYF,TGTGCCAGCAGCCAAGAATTAAGCTCCTACAATGAGCAGTACTTC,TRBV3-1,TRBJ2-7,-,-
CASNLQGTGANVLTF,TGTGCCAGCAACCTACAGGGGACCGGGGCCAACGTCCTGACTTTC,TRBV12-3/TRBV12-4,TRBJ2-6,-,TRBD1
CASSQERLAGDLVQYF,TGCGCCAGCAGCCAAGAACGACTAGCGGGAGATCTTGTGCAGTACTTC,TRBV4-3,TRBJ2-5,-,TRBD2
CATSRARGSYTDTQYF,TGTGCCACCAGCAGAGCCCGGGGGTCCTACACAGATACGCAGTATTTT,TRBV15,TRBJ2-3,-,-
CASSLAVGRYGYTF,TGTGCCAGCAGTTTAGCGGTAGGGCGTTATGGCTACACCTTC,TRBV12-3/TRBV12-4,TRBJ1-2,-,-